This is a list of T cell receptor beta chains from one sample in a study of cytomegalovirus exposure and HLA in healthy donors. This table comes from immunoSEQ multiplex PCR, and its TCRdb copy is limited to in-frame clones, with some not included. The data show over 150,000 clones, with 65% to 85% seen just once and approximately 2.9% held by the top ten. Sequencing was performed on PBMCs. These receptors all stem from a middle-aged woman in good health and CMV-seropositive. Each CDR3 is given with its conserved first and last residue. A D gene is named only where the DNA matches it firmly. Not every row has a clone size; where given, it reads once, few, many or a size class.

abundance,v_gene,d_gene,len,j_gene,CDR3aa,CDR3nt
.,TRBV30,TRBD1,15,TRBJ1-6,CAWRLQGAYNSPLHF,TGTGCCTGGAGGTTACAGGGGGCTTATAATTCACCCCTCCACTTT
.,TRBV6-5,.,14,TRBJ2-7,CASRRIKGAYEQYF,TGTGCCAGCAGGAGAATAAAGGGGGCCTACGAGCAGTACTTC
.,TRBV30,TRBD1,16,TRBJ1-6,CAWRSNSGTGRSPLHF,TGTGCCTGGAGATCTAACTCCGGGACAGGGAGATCACCCCTCCACTTT
.,TRBV7-2,TRBD2,15,TRBJ2-3,CASSSGLASTDTQYF,TGTGCCAGCAGCTCGGGACTAGCTAGCACAGATACGCAGTATTTT
.,TRBV5-1,TRBD1,15,TRBJ2-3,CASSSGTGNTDTQYF,TGCGCCAGCAGCTCCGGGACAGGGAACACAGATACGCAGTATTTT
once,TRBV6-5,TRBD2,13,TRBJ2-5,CASTLPGGETQYF,TGTGCCAGCACCCTACCGGGGGGAGAGACCCAGTACTTC
.,TRBV4-1,TRBD1,16,TRBJ2-2,CASSQVNRGKSGELFF,TGCGCCAGCAGCCAAGTTAACAGGGGAAAATCCGGGGAGCTGTTTTTT
once,TRBV15,TRBD2,14,TRBJ2-7,CATSRDAGVAEQYF,TGTGCCACCAGCAGAGATGCGGGAGTGGCCGAGCAGTACTTC
.,TRBV9,TRBD2,15,TRBJ2-1,CASSVGGLAGTEQFF,TGTGCCAGCAGCGTAGGTGGACTAGCGGGAACTGAGCAGTTCTTC
.,TRBV7-9,.,16,TRBJ2-3,CASSIGARSRIDTQYF,TGTGCCAGCAGTATAGGTGCTAGATCGAGGATAGATACGCAGTATTTT
.,TRBV6-5,TRBD2,14,TRBJ2-1,CATSGASGRNEQFF,TGTGCCACCTCGGGGGCTAGCGGGAGAAATGAGCAGTTCTTC
.,TRBV10-3,.,17,TRBJ1-3,CAISENFRRTTGNTIYF,TGTGCCATCAGTGAGAATTTTAGGAGAACTACGGGAAACACCATATATTTT
.,TRBV10-3,.,14,TRBJ1-2,CAISESQGTYGYTF,TGTGCCATCAGTGAGTCTCAGGGGACCTATGGCTACACCTTC
.,TRBV19,TRBD2,16,TRBJ2-7,CASSIGGSGSLYEQYF,TGTGCCAGTAGTATAGGGGGTAGCGGGAGCCTCTACGAGCAGTACTTC
few,TRBV28,.,13,TRBJ1-1,CASILGPNTEAFF,TGTGCCAGCATCTTGGGGCCCAACACTGAAGCTTTCTTT
.,TRBV6-5,TRBD2,14,TRBJ2-3,CASTQGLYTDTQYF,TGTGCCAGCACCCAGGGACTATACACAGATACGCAGTATTTT
.,TRBV5-6,.,15,TRBJ2-7,CASSLWAQSSYEQYF,TGTGCCAGCAGCTTGTGGGCCCAGAGCTCCTACGAGCAGTACTTC
.,TRBV4-3,.,15,TRBJ1-5,CASSPRNEDNQPQHF,TGCGCCAGCAGCCCAAGAAATGAGGACAATCAGCCCCAGCATTTT
.,TRBV19,.,13,TRBJ1-2,CASSTDLGYGYTF,TGTGCCAGTAGTACGGACTTGGGTTATGGCTACACCTTC